This T cell receptor (beta chain) was obtained from a study of cytomegalovirus exposure and HLA in healthy donors. The study's findings and limits: Researchers had no immune exposure information except CMV serostatus available.

Both 60 Vbeta primers and 13 Jbeta primers went into the PCR. Assay: immunoSEQ multiplex PCR; the TCRdb copy retains only in-frame clones and omits some. The sample lists 150,000 to 200,000 clones; over 75% were seen once. As concerns this clone: Its antigen is still unknown.

The CDR3 is 12 amino acids. V lost 5 bases and J 3 bases, leaving 7 bases between the germline ends. Germline lookup yields CDR1 SGHAT and CDR2 FQNNGV. The J gene is TRBJ1-2, the V gene TRBV11-2; D gene unclear. This receptor was obtained from a boy aged 2 to 10 in good health and CMV-seronegative. Sequenced input: PBMCs. The CDR3 region is CASSQTYYGYTF. DNA of the CDR3: TGTGCCAGCAGCCAAACATACTATGGCTACACCTTC. Based on the CDR3 plus reference TRBV11-2 and TRBJ1-2, the full variable domain is EAGVAQSPRYKIIEKRQSVAFWCNPISGHATLYWYQQILGQGPKLLIQFQNNGVVDDSQLPKDRFSAERLKGVDSTLKIQPAKLEDSAVYLCASSQTYYGYTFGSGTRLTVV.